This T cell receptor beta chain appears in the sequencing data of a study of T cell responses to AZD1222 COVID-19 vaccine. Study-wide results and limits: The study found Spike-specific TCR breadth and depth rose after two AZD1222 doses. Among the donors, most were white British and more were female, and clonal diversity was possibly underestimated.

This clone showed up just once. Its antigen is still unknown. The method was immunoSEQ multiplex PCR; TCRdb's version includes in-frame clones alone and lacks a portion of them. The sample includes about 150,000 clones, more than 85% seen only once; the top ten take 1.4%. Germline CDR1 and CDR2: WNHNN and SYGVQD (reference sequence). V was cut by 3 bases and J by 0 bases, with 12 bases left in between. The CDR3 has 16 amino acids. The sequencing here drew on peripheral blood, taken on day 0 of AZD1222 vaccination. The sequence derives from an adult in good health. The genes are TRBV10-1 and TRBJ1-5; perhaps TRBD1 as D (5 bases). The CDR3 loop is CASSERGLGSNQPQHF. The CDR3 DNA sequence: TGCGCCAGCAGTGAAAGGGGCCTCGGTAGCAATCAGCCCCAGCATTTT.